This TCR beta chain was profiled in a study of CD8 T cells in Susac syndrome (dated by TCRdb to between 2017 and 2020). Looking at the study overall: Of the Susac syndrome patients who were sequenced, fewer than 10 were in clinical remission while more than five had clinically active disease. The clonality of the CD8+ T cell repertoire was compared across 12 healthy donors, some 14 Susac syndrome patients and around 16 multiple sclerosis patients. Whether CD8+ T cell activation and differentiation in Susac syndrome was antigen driven was tested using repertoire sequencing. At blood withdrawal, Susac syndrome patients were therapy-naive, treated with corticosteroids (with IVIg additionally given to some), or treated with IVIg alone. Overall study outcomes, separate from this receptor: The number of individuals in the TCR sequencing and HLA analysis was recognized as being relatively small. In the total CD8+ and CD8+ TEMRA repertoires, about 16 and five Susac-specific public clones, respectively, were identified. Clonal expansion was seen in Susac syndrome CD8+ repertoires, peaking in CD8+ TEMRA cells and being greater in clinically active patients than in remitting ones.

The junction carries 15 bases between V and J, which are trimmed by 1 base and 2 bases respectively. Counted from cysteine to phenylalanine, this CDR3 has 16 amino acids. Kept here is only the CDR3 DNA, which spans 48 bases and is read in frame from base 1. CDR1 and CDR2 were assigned from the germline V gene as SNHLY and FYNNEI. RNA was extracted using the RNeasy kit, and about 0.45 to 1 ug of the RNA was reverse transcribed with random hexamers. TCR beta CDR3 regions were amplified with the immunoSEQ multiplex PCR assay covering 54 Vbeta and 13 Jbeta segments. PCR amplification bias was corrected using a synthetic template baseline for primer optimization and computational correction. The original methods were these. Only productive sequences were kept, with reads annotated to V, D and J genes according to IMGT and analyzed in immunoSEQ Analyzer. Clonality was computed as one minus Shannon entropy normalized by log2 of the number of productive unique sequences. Public and private clones were assessed among the 100 most prevalent clones of each patient and control. Clones were defined as Susac-specific when absent from the healthy and MS cohorts, from fewer than 1,200 published viral clones and from other ImmuneACCESS disease sequences. TCRdb reprocessing: public reads trimmed at Q25 with fastp, clones called with MiXCR, in-frame beta chains kept. Rows are unified per CDR3 protein, each entry keeping the most common DNA and genes. Clone size and V and J calls follow TCRdb, not the original study. This sample is represented by about 150,000 distinct CDR3 sequences; around 95% of them were singletons. The top ten clonotypes cover 0.18% of the sample.

High-throughput TCR beta sequencing profiled peripheral blood CD8+ and CD4+ T cells from healthy donors, Susac syndrome patients and multiple sclerosis patients. Recently defined diagnostic criteria for definite or probable disease were met by the Susac syndrome patients. CD8+ TEMRA cells were enriched by FACS, while bulk CD8+ and CD4+ T cells were purified by magnetic negative isolation. Blood was collected in EDTA tubes and processed within 24 hours, with PBMCs isolated through density gradient centrifugation. PBMCs intended for TCR sequencing were cryopreserved in liquid nitrogen and thawed later in a water bath at 37 degrees C. A purity of at least 90% was achieved for sorted or isolated CD4+, CD8+ and CD8+ TEMRA cells. In its sample, this clonotype was seen once. No antigen is known for it. Within one base of it there is no much larger clone, and no base qualities were kept. A lone read is weak support.

The V and J genes are TRBV2 and TRBJ2-7; the D gene cannot be named for sure. This TCR was sampled from a human donor with Susac syndrome. The specimen sequenced was CD8+ T cells from PBMCs. The CDR3 protein sequence reads: CASSEGGLGSTYEQYF. At the DNA level, the sequence is TGTGCCAGCAGTGAAGGTGGGCTAGGTAGTACCTACGAGCAGTACTTC.